Shown below are 27 T cell receptor beta chains from a single sample sequenced in a study of blood T cell repertoires in COVID-19. Sequenced by immunoSEQ multiplex PCR; TCRdb stores in-frame clones only, minus some. The sample carries about 190,000 clones, about 84% recorded once. Sequencing input: peripheral blood. Every receptor here comes from a woman in her twenties or thirties with acute or convalescent COVID-19.

The chain is built from TRBV6-1 and TRBJ2-1, with 10 bases lining up with TRBD2. V lost 4 bases and J lost 9; bases outside the gene matches: 12. Per the germline V gene, CDR1 is MNHNS and CDR2 is SASEGT. The CDR3 is 16 residues long. This CDR3 is CASSVLAGDVVVEQFF. CDR3 nucleotide sequence: TGTGCCAGCAGTGTTCTAGCGGGAGATGTGGTCGTTGAGCAGTTCTTC.

The CDR3 DNA reads as TGTGCCAGCTCACACAAACGTGAAAAACTGTTTTTT. Protein product: CASSHKREKLFF. The chain couples TRBV18 to TRBJ1-4, with no clear D. This CDR3 is 12 amino acids long. Deletions cut 4 bases from V and 7 bases from J, with 7 bases between. Germline CDR1 and CDR2: KGHSH and LQKENI.

V usage is TRBV28 and J usage is TRBJ1-2; 8 positions agree with TRBD1. Per germline, CDR1 MDHEN and CDR2 SYDVKM. The length of the CDR3 is 15 residues. Germline trimming cut 7 bases from V and 13 bases from J; bases unmatched to any gene: 20. CDR3 sequence (DNA): TGTGCCAGCACCTCCCCGGCCGGGACAGGTCAAACACTCACCTTC. Translated: CASTSPAGTGQTLTF.

The J gene is TRBJ1-5, the V gene TRBV28; no clear D gene. V was pared by 4 bases and J by 4 bases, with 11 bases between. The CDR3 consists of 14 residues. Per the germline V gene, CDR1 is MDHEN and CDR2 is SYDVKM. As DNA, the CDR3 is TGTGCCAGCAGTTCCATACTGCGAAATCAGCCCCAGCATTTT. It is translated as CASSSILRNQPQHF.

This chain connects TRBV28 to TRBJ2-3; 10 bases fit TRBD2. The CDR3 spans 16 residues. The V and J ends lost 5 bases and 2 bases, in that order; junction bases with no gene match: 7. Germline V gene lookup returns CDR1 MDHEN and CDR2 SYDVKM. CDR3 sequence (DNA): TGTGCCAGCAGTCCGTGGACTAGCGGCACCACAGATACGCAGTATTTT. Protein sequence: CASSPWTSGTTDTQYF.

V gene TRBV6-2 or TRBV6-3 combines with J gene TRBJ2-1, with D uncertain. Trimming shortened V by 0 bases and J by 15 bases, and 15 bases separated the two germline ends. Per germline, CDR1 MNHEY and CDR2 SVGEGT. The CDR3 loop spans 13 amino acids. The CDR3 loop is CASSYSTVRMGFF. The CDR3 DNA follows: TGTGCCAGCAGTTACTCCACAGTGCGTATGGGGTTCTTC.

This chain links TRBV6-5 with TRBJ2-7; 7 positions agree with TRBD2. Germline CDR1 and CDR2: MNHEY and SVGAGI. The CDR3 loop spans 15 amino acids. V lost 6 bases, J lost 3 bases, and 11 bases stayed unmatched. The CDR3 here is CASSFLPSGGYEQYF. Written as DNA, the CDR3 is TGTGCCAGCAGCTTCCTACCTTCGGGGGGCTACGAGCAGTACTTC.

This clone was picked up many times. The V gene is TRBV27, the J gene TRBJ2-2; D might be TRBD1 (6 bases). The ends were cut back, 7 bases at V and 1 base at J, with 10 bases in the middle. Germline loops: CDR1 MNHEY, CDR2 SMNVEV (reference sequence). The CDR3 loop spans 14 amino acids. The chain's CDR3 is CASKWGLNTGELFF. The CDR3 nucleotides read TGTGCCAGCAAGTGGGGGCTGAACACCGGGGAGCTGTTTTTT.

The CDR3: CSASPRTGGKALHF. CDR3 in DNA: TGCAGTGCTAGTCCCAGGACAGGGGGAAAGGCCCTCCACTTT. V is TRBV20-1 and J is TRBJ1-6; 10 nucleotides agree with TRBD1. The germline gives CDR1 DFQATT, CDR2 SNEGSKA (reference sequence). The V gene end was trimmed by 3 bases and the J gene end by 14 bases; junction bases not matched to a gene: 10. This CDR3 has 14 amino acids.

This clone was recorded a few times. The chain couples TRBV6-5 to TRBJ1-4; a weak D match, TRBD1 (6 bases). The CDR3 spans 14 residues. V lost 6 bases to trimming and J lost 4 bases, with 12 bases between them. Germline V gene lookup returns CDR1 MNHEY and CDR2 SVGAGI. Here the CDR3 reads CASRIQGDNEKLFF. CDR3 in DNA: TGTGCCAGCAGAATACAGGGAGATAATGAAAAACTGTTTTTT.

The chain is built from TRBV7-2 and TRBJ2-4, with TRBD2 as a possible D gene (6 bases). CDR1 and CDR2 from the germline V gene are SGHTA and FQGNSA. This CDR3 contains 16 residues. The V and J ends lost 1 base and 1 base respectively, with 11 bases between them. CDR3 residues: CASSLVGGPAKNIQYF. In nucleotides, the CDR3 is TGTGCCAGCAGCTTAGTCGGGGGACCGGCCAAAAACATTCAGTACTTC.

The V gene is TRBV11-2, the J gene TRBJ1-4; 10 bases align to TRBD1. V was clipped by 5 bases and J by 8 bases; unmatched bases: 8. Germline loops: CDR1 SGHAT, CDR2 FQNNGV. This CDR3 region has 15 residues. The CDR3 sequence is CASSIRQGAREKLFF. The CDR3 DNA reads as TGTGCCAGCAGCATCCGACAGGGGGCGAGGGAAAAACTGTTTTTT. The variable domain in full, with the rest retrieved from reference TRBV11-2 and TRBJ1-4, is EAGVAQSPRYKIIEKRQSVAFWCNPISGHATLYWYQQILGQGPKLLIQFQNNGVVDDSQLPKDRFSAERLKGVDSTLKIQPAKLEDSAVYLCASSIRQGAREKLFFGSGTQLSVL.

This chain uses TRBV5-1 with TRBJ1-2, with 9 bases lining up with TRBD1. Trimming removed 0 bases from V and 9 bases from J; junction bases left unmatched: 6. Germline V CDR1 and CDR2: SGHRS, YFSETQ. The CDR3 spans 14 residues. Here the CDR3 DNA reads TGCGCCAGCAGCTTGGTAGGGACAGGGATCAGCTACACCTTC. Protein product: CASSLVGTGISYTF.

The rearrangement links TRBV5-1 to TRBJ1-4; the D gene is possibly TRBD1 (5 bases). CDR1 is SGHRS and CDR2 is YFSETQ in the germline V gene. V lost 5 bases to trimming and J lost 8 bases, with 16 bases between them. This CDR3 comprises 14 residues. The CDR3: CASSTGTGREKLFF. CDR3 in DNA: TGCGCCAGCAGTACCGGGACTGGTCGGGAAAAACTGTTTTTT.

V usage is TRBV30 and J usage is TRBJ2-7, with TRBD2 matching over 8 bases. V lost 0 bases to trimming and J lost 6 bases; unmatched junction nucleotides: 7. The CDR3 covers 14 residues. Germline V lookup: CDR1 GTSNPN, CDR2 SVGIG (reference sequence). This CDR3 is CAWSVSGSLREQYF. The CDR3 nucleotides are TGTGCCTGGAGTGTGAGCGGGAGTTTGCGCGAGCAGTACTTC. The full variable domain, with the rest looked up from reference TRBV30 and TRBJ2-7, is SQTIHQWPATLVQPVGSPLSLECTVEGTSNPNLYWYRQAAGRGLQLLFYSVGIGQISSEVPQNLSASRPQDRQFILSSKKLLLSDSGFYLCAWSVSGSLREQYFGPGTRLTVT.

This clone was recorded a few times. This chain links TRBV27 with TRBJ1-2; 9 nucleotides match TRBD1. Per germline, CDR1 MNHEY and CDR2 SMNVEV (reference sequence). With V trimmed by 2 bases and J by 6 bases, 7 bases remained unmatched. The CDR3 has 15 residues. The CDR3 spells CASSLNTGGDNGYTF. The CDR3 DNA reads as TGTGCCAGCAGTTTAAATACAGGGGGCGATAATGGCTACACCTTC.

The V call is TRBV19, the J call TRBJ1-6; the match to TRBD1 covers 7 bases. The CDR3 is 15 amino acids. The ends lost 4 bases at V and 7 bases at J; junction bases unmatched: 7. Germline lookup yields CDR1 LNHDA and CDR2 SQIVND (reference sequence). CDR3 DNA sequence: TGTGCCAGTAGTAGCGACAGGGCTGGGAATTCACCCCTCCACTTT. Amino acid sequence: CASSSDRAGNSPLHF. The variable domain in full, with the rest retrieved from reference TRBV19 and TRBJ1-6, is DGGITQSPKYLFRKEGQNVTLSCEQNLNHDAMYWYRQDPGQGLRLIYYSQIVNDFQKGDIAEGYSVSREKKESFPLTVTSAQKNPTAFYLCASSSDRAGNSPLHFGNGTRLTVT.

The rearrangement links TRBV10-2 to TRBJ1-2; 9 bases match TRBD1. Looked up from germline, CDR1 is WSHSY and CDR2 is SAAADI. Germline trimming cut 8 bases from V and 8 bases from J; bases unmatched to any gene: 15. The CDR3 is 15 amino acids. The CDR3 DNA reads TGCGCCAGCGAAGATACAGGGGGCGGATCGGAGGGCTACACCTTC. Protein: CASEDTGGGSEGYTF.

The chain uses TRBV19 and TRBJ2-7; 8 bases map to TRBD1. After removal of 6 bases from V and 3 bases from J, the junction contained 4 bases not matched to a gene. The CDR3 extends over 13 amino acids. Germline V lookup: CDR1 LNHDA, CDR2 SQIVND (reference sequence). CDR3 nucleotides: TGTGCCAGTAGCATTACAGGGGGCTACGAGCAGTACTTC. Protein sequence: CASSITGGYEQYF.

The rearrangement joins TRBV28 to TRBJ1-5; 8 nucleotides align to TRBD1. This CDR3 is built from 16 residues. Germline V gene lookup returns CDR1 MDHEN and CDR2 SYDVKM. V shed 6 bases and J 2 bases; nucleotides not matched to a gene: 9. For the CDR3, the DNA is TGTGCCAGCAGCCCTAGGACAGGGTCAGGCAATCAGCCCCAGCATTTT. Amino acids: CASSPRTGSGNQPQHF.

The chain links TRBV7-8 to TRBJ1-1; D call uncertain. Germline values: CDR1 SGHVS, CDR2 FQNEAQ. V shed 1 base and J shed 4 bases, with 7 bases lying between them. CDR3 length equals 13 residues. The CDR3 DNA reads TGTGCCAGCAGCTTAGAGGGAGCCACTGAAGCTTTCTTT. It translates to CASSLEGATEAFF. The entire variable domain, with the rest obtained from reference TRBV7-8 and TRBJ1-1, is as follows: GAGVSQSPRYKVAKRGQDVALRCDPISGHVSLFWYQQALGQGPEFLTYFQNEAQLDKSGLPSDRFFAERPEGSVSTLKIQRTQQEDSAVYLCASSLEGATEAFFGQGTRLTVV.

This chain joins TRBV28 and TRBJ1-3; possible D gene TRBD1, 6 bases. The length of the CDR3 is 17 residues. The germline V gene has CDR1 MDHEN and CDR2 SYDVKM. V lost 5 bases to trimming and J lost 4 bases, with 21 bases between them. CDR3 nucleotide sequence: TGTGCCAGCAGTACCGACTTTAAAGGGGGTCCGGGAAACACCATATATTTT. Translation gives CASSTDFKGGPGNTIYF.

The rearrangement uses TRBV19 and TRBJ2-1; TRBD1 matches 11 bases. Germline V gene data show CDR1 as LNHDA and CDR2 as SQIVND (reference sequence). V was pared by 4 bases and J by 12 bases, with 11 bases of the junction left unmatched. The CDR3 has 15 residues. CDR3 residues: CASSKRTGGEVGQFF. The DNA of the CDR3 is TGTGCCAGTAGTAAAAGGACAGGGGGCGAAGTGGGGCAGTTCTTC.

This clone was detected only once. The V gene is TRBV11-2, the J gene TRBJ1-1, with TRBD1 identical over 10 bases. CDR1 SGHAT and CDR2 FQNNGV come from the germline V gene. Germline trimming cut 5 bases from V and 4 bases from J; bases unmatched to any gene: 4. The CDR3 has 14 amino acids. This CDR3 is CASSDRDRGTEAFF. In DNA, the CDR3 is TGTGCCAGCAGCGACCGGGACAGGGGCACTGAAGCTTTCTTT.

This chain uses TRBV5-1 with TRBJ1-1; maybe TRBD1 (5 bases). Germline V gene lookup returns CDR1 SGHRS and CDR2 YFSETQ. The CDR3 sequence is 15 residues long. Between the trimmed V and J ends, which lost 1 base and 6 bases, there was a span of 16 bases. CDR3 sequence: CASSLPGTLTAEAFF. CDR3 bases: TGCGCCAGCAGCTTGCCAGGAACCTTGACAGCTGAAGCTTTCTTT. The full variable domain, with the rest looked up from reference TRBV5-1 and TRBJ1-1, is KAGVTQTPRYLIKTRGQQVTLSCSPISGHRSVSWYQQTPGQGLQFLFEYFSETQRNKGNFPGRFSGRQFSNSRSEMNVSTLELGDSALYLCASSLPGTLTAEAFFGQGTRLTVV.

This sequence joins TRBV28 and TRBJ1-2, with 7 bases aligning to TRBD1. CDR1 and CDR2 from the germline V gene are MDHEN and SYDVKM. The CDR3 totals 13 residues. V shed 6 bases and J 7 bases; nucleotides not matched to a gene: 8. The CDR3 spells CASSFMQGVGYTF. The CDR3, as DNA: TGTGCCAGCAGCTTCATGCAGGGGGTTGGCTACACCTTC.

The chain uses TRBV12-3 or TRBV12-4 and TRBJ2-1, with unresolved D. The CDR3 is 12 residues long. V lost 6 bases to trimming and J lost 10 bases, with 13 bases between them. CDR3 sequence reads: CASRQFFWEQFF. The CDR3 DNA follows: TGTGCCAGCAGGCAGTTTTTTTGGGAGCAGTTCTTC.